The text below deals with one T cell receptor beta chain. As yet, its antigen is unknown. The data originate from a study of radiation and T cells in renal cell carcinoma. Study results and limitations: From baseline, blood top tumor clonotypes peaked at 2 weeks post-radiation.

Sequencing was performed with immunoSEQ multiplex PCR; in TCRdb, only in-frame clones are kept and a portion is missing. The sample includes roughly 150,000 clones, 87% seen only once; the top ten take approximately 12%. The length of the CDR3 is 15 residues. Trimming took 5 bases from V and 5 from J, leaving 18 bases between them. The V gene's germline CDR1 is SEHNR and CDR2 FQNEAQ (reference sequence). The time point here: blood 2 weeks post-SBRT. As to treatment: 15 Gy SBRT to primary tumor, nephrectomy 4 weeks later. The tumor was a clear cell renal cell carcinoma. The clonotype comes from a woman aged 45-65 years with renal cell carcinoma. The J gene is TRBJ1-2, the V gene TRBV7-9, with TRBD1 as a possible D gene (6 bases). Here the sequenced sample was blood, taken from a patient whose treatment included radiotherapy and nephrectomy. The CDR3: CASSPGRGERYGYTF. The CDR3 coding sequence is TGTGCCAGCAGCCCTGGGAGGGGGGAAAGATATGGCTACACCTTC. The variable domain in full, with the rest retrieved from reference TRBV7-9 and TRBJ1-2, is DTGVSQNPRHKITKRGQNVTFRCDPISEHNRLYWYRQTLGQGPEFLTYFQNEAQLEKSRLLSDRFSAERPKGSFSTLEIQRTEQGDSAMYLCASSPGRGERYGYTFGSGTRLTVV.